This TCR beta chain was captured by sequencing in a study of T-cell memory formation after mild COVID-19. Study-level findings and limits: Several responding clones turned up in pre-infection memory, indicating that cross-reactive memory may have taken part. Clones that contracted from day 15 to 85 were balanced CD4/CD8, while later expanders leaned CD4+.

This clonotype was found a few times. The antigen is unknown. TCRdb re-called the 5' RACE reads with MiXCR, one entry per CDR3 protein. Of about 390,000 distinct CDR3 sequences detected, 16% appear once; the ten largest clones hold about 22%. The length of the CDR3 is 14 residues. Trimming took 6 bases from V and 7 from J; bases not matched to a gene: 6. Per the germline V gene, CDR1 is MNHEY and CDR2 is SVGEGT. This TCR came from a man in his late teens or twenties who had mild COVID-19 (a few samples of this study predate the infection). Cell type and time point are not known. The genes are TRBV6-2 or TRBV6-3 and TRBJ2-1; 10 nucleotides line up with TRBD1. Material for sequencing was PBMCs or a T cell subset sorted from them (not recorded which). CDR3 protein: CASRRDRGGNEQFF. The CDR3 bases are TGTGCCAGCAGGCGGGACAGGGGAGGGAATGAGCAGTTCTTC.